This T cell receptor beta chain was observed in a study of vaccination effects on CD4 cells after COVID-19. The authors isolated CD4+ T cells after around 11 days of culture. Two doses of BNT162b2 or mRNA-1273 vaccine were administered to participants. The table lists this clone with a count of one. Antigen: not known. The CDR3 has 15 amino acids. V was cut by 5 bases and J by 5 bases, with 15 bases left in between. Germline values: CDR1 MNHEY, CDR2 SMNVEV (reference sequence). Here immunoSEQ multiplex PCR was the method, and the copy in TCRdb shows in-frame clones only, minus some. The repertoire consists of approximately 74,000 clones, with 65% to 80% occurring once and the leading ten covering approximately 2.2%.

The specimen was CD4+ T cells from PBMCs cultured without peptide, collected after COVID-19 vaccination. The chain employs TRBV27 and TRBJ1-4; a possible D gene is TRBD1 (6 bases). The source is a human donor who received a COVID-19 vaccine. The DNA for the CDR3 is TGTGCCAGCAGTCCAGCAGGGGCGTTCAATGAAAAACTGTTTTTT. As protein: CASSPAGAFNEKLFF. The full variable domain, completed using reference TRBV27 and TRBJ1-4, is EAQVTQNPRYLITVTGKKLTVTCSQNMNHEYMSWYRQDPGLGLRQIYYSMNVEVTDKGDVPEGYKVSRKEKRNFPLILESPSPNQTSLYFCASSPAGAFNEKLFFGSGTQLSVL.